Each of the 3 T cell receptor beta chains below was sequenced from the same sample in a study of response to subunit inactivated influenza vaccine. TCRdb reprocessed the RT-PCR reads via MiXCR and lists one record per CDR3 protein. Of about 540,000 distinct CDR3 sequences in the sample, around 25% were seen once. The data also belong to a second study, concerning T cells expressing NK-cell markers. From that study: Scientists made TCR beta cDNA using 5'RACE template switching with UMIs.

The source was CD4+ T cells sorted from PBMCs, collected 11 to 12 days after vaccination. The receptors stem from a man aged 50 to 59 who received an inactivated influenza vaccine.

This clonotype was picked up a small number of times. The V call is TRBV2, the J call TRBJ1-2, with TRBD1 matching over 8 bases. The CDR3 runs 16 residues. The germline CDR1 and CDR2 sequences are SNHLY and FYNNEI. Germline trimming cut 6 bases from V and 4 bases from J; bases unmatched to any gene: 13. Here the CDR3 DNA reads TGTGCCAGCAGGGGAGGACACAGGGGGGATTTCTATGGCTACACCTTC. It encodes CASRGGHRGDFYGYTF.

This clonotype was counted only a few times. The V gene is TRBV7-9, the J gene TRBJ1-1, with D possibly being TRBD1 (5 bases). The germline V and J ends were trimmed by 4 bases and 11 bases, with 14 bases remaining between them. The CDR3 sequence is 12 residues long. The germline gives CDR1 SEHNR, CDR2 FQNEAQ (reference sequence). This chain's CDR3 is CASSWWLGDAFF. The CDR3 nucleotides are TGTGCCAGCAGCTGGTGGTTGGGGGATGCTTTCTTT. The whole variable domain, remainder taken from reference TRBV7-9 and TRBJ1-1, is DTGVSQNPRHKITKRGQNVTFRCDPISEHNRLYWYRQTLGQGPEFLTYFQNEAQLEKSRLLSDRFSAERPKGSFSTLEIQRTEQGDSAMYLCASSWWLGDAFFGQGTRLTVV.

This chain uses TRBV27 with TRBJ2-7, with unresolved D. CDR3 size: 15 residues. Germline CDR1 reads MNHEY; CDR2 reads SMNVEV (reference sequence). Between the trimmed V and J ends, which lost 2 bases and 0 bases, there was a span of 11 bases. The CDR3 is CASSLLGPSSYEQYF. CDR3 DNA sequence: TGTGCCAGCAGTTTACTGGGCCCCAGCTCCTACGAGCAGTACTTC.